The 29 T cell receptor beta chains below all came from one sample that was sequenced in a study of blood T cell repertoires in COVID-19. The assay was immunoSEQ multiplex PCR, and TCRdb's table has in-frame clones only and misses some. Here the sample spans fewer than 85,000 clones, over 80% being singletons. The sequenced sample was peripheral blood. These receptors were taken from a man aged 50 to 60 with active COVID-19.

The J gene is TRBJ2-7, the V gene TRBV28, with a tentative D call TRBD2 (7 bases). Per the germline V gene, CDR1 is MDHEN and CDR2 is SYDVKM. The CDR3 is 14 residues long. Deletions cut 5 bases from V and 4 bases from J, with 15 bases between. The CDR3 DNA follows: TGTGCCAGCAGTAATTGGGGGGGCGCGTACGAGCAGTACTTC. Translated, it gives CASSNWGGAYEQYF. The variable domain in full, completed from reference TRBV28 and TRBJ2-7, reads DVKVTQSSRYLVKRTGEKVFLECVQDMDHENMFWYRQDPGLGLRLIYFSYDVKMKEKGDIPEGYSVSREKKERFSLILESASTNQTSMYLCASSNWGGAYEQYFGPGTRLTVT.

The chain employs TRBV27 and TRBJ2-2; 8 bases fit TRBD2. Germline V gives CDR1 MNHEY, CDR2 SMNVEV (reference sequence). The trim removed 7 bases at V and 7 bases at J, leaving 11 bases unmatched. The CDR3 runs to 15 residues. For the CDR3, the DNA is TGTGCCAGCACCCGGACTAGCCTTTTCGGCGGGGAGCTGTTTTTT. It translates to CASTRTSLFGGELFF.

V usage is TRBV4-3 and J usage is TRBJ2-7; 10 nucleotides match TRBD2. CDR1 is LGHNA and CDR2 is YSLEER in the germline V gene. This CDR3 has 15 residues. The J segment lost 5 bases and the V segment lost 1 base, leaving 5 bases of the junction unmatched. CDR3 sequence: CASSQGTSGLDEQYF. The CDR3 bases are TGCGCCAGCAGCCAAGGGACTAGCGGTCTCGACGAGCAGTACTTC.

V gene TRBV6-4 combines with J gene TRBJ2-1; 8 nucleotides match TRBD1. This CDR3 spans 16 amino acids. Germline CDR1 and CDR2: MRHNA and SNTAGT. J was trimmed by 8 bases and V by 7 bases; bases with no gene match: 16. For the CDR3, the DNA is TGTGCCAGCATGGCGGATGGGGCAGGGGGCAGGGATGAGCAGTTCTTC. It yields the protein CASMADGAGGRDEQFF.

V and J are TRBV5-4 and TRBJ1-2; D is unresolved. Germline loops: CDR1 SGHNT, CDR2 YYREEE (reference sequence). The CDR3 totals 14 residues. The V and J ends lost 4 bases and 8 bases respectively, with 18 bases between them. CDR3 sequence reads: CASSPQTTSSGYTF. The CDR3 DNA sequence: TGTGCCAGCAGCCCGCAGACTACCTCGAGCGGCTACACCTTC.

The genes are TRBV3-1 (or the pseudogene TRBV3-2) and TRBJ2-3, with 12 bases aligning to TRBD2. V was clipped by 0 bases and J by 8 bases; unmatched bases: 12. The CDR3 has 18 amino acids. Germline V gene sequence: CDR1 LGHDT, CDR2 YNNKEL (reference sequence). CDR3 sequence (DNA): TGTGCCAGCAGCCAAGAAGCGGCTAGCGGGGGGGCTAAGGTTACGCAGTATTTT. Encoded protein: CASSQEAASGGAKVTQYF.

This clone was detected only once. The chain has TRBV28 and TRBJ2-1; D possibly corresponds to TRBD1 (5 bases). The CDR3 has 15 amino acids. V dropped 7 bases and J dropped 2 bases, with 15 bases sitting between them. Germline V gene lookup returns CDR1 MDHEN and CDR2 SYDVKM. CDR3 DNA: TGTGCCAGCACCCCTGACAGTGGCCCCTACAATGAGCAGTTCTTC. It specifies CASTPDSGPYNEQFF.

The chain has TRBV7-6 and TRBJ2-1; 11 bases fit TRBD2. In germline, CDR1 is SGHVS, CDR2 FNYEAQ. J gave up 7 bases and V 2 bases, and 4 bases lay outside the gene matches. This CDR3 spans 15 amino acids. CDR3 in amino acids: CASSLKLAGVNEQFF. In nucleotides, the CDR3 is TGTGCCAGCAGCTTAAAACTAGCGGGGGTAAATGAGCAGTTCTTC.

This clone was found once. The V gene is TRBV11-2, the J gene TRBJ1-2, with 9 bases aligning to TRBD1. The germline V gene has CDR1 SGHAT and CDR2 FQNNGV. The CDR3 is 19 residues long. Germline trimming cut 5 bases from V and 3 bases from J; bases unmatched to any gene: 19. The CDR3 loop reads CASSTGGVGTGNSYYGYTF. The CDR3 DNA sequence: TGTGCCAGCAGCACAGGTGGAGTCGGGACAGGGAATTCCTACTATGGCTACACCTTC. Drawing the rest from reference TRBV11-2 and TRBJ1-2, the complete variable domain is EAGVAQSPRYKIIEKRQSVAFWCNPISGHATLYWYQQILGQGPKLLIQFQNNGVVDDSQLPKDRFSAERLKGVDSTLKIQPAKLEDSAVYLCASSTGGVGTGNSYYGYTFGSGTRLTVV.

Points on this clone: The junction differs from germline at one of its ends, possibly a read error. The chain combines TRBV4-2 with TRBJ2-3; D is perhaps TRBD2 (8 bases). Germline values: CDR1 LGHNA, CDR2 YNFKEQ. The CDR3 is 15 residues long. CDR3 coding DNA: TGTGCCAGCAGCCAAGAGGGACTAGGGACAGACACGCAGTATTTT. Amino acids: CASSQEGLGTDTQYF.

The genes are TRBV6-6 and TRBJ2-1, with 12 bases that match TRBD2. CDR1 MNHNY and CDR2 SVGAGI come from the germline V gene (reference sequence). The trim removed 5 bases at V and 12 bases at J, leaving 2 bases unmatched. The CDR3 runs to 12 residues. CDR3 in amino acids: CASSPGLAGQFF. In DNA, the CDR3 is TGTGCCAGCAGTCCGGGACTAGCGGGGCAGTTCTTC.

J is TRBJ1-4 and V is TRBV7-9; 7 positions agree with TRBD1. The CDR3 is 15 residues long. The germline gives CDR1 SEHNR, CDR2 FQNEAQ (reference sequence). The V segment lost 3 bases and the J segment 4 bases; nucleotides outside the gene matches: 5. Here the CDR3 reads CASSFLGQDNEKLFF. The CDR3 nucleotides read TGTGCCAGCAGCTTTTTAGGACAGGATAATGAAAAACTGTTTTTT. Together with reference TRBV7-9 and TRBJ1-4, the CDR3 gives the full variable domain: DTGVSQNPRHKITKRGQNVTFRCDPISEHNRLYWYRQTLGQGPEFLTYFQNEAQLEKSRLLSDRFSAERPKGSFSTLEIQRTEQGDSAMYLCASSFLGQDNEKLFFGSGTQLSVL.

The rearrangement uses TRBV27 and TRBJ2-1; a possible D gene is TRBD2 (5 bases). Germline V gene lookup returns CDR1 MNHEY and CDR2 SMNVEV (reference sequence). The CDR3 is made up of 12 amino acids. The V gene lost 6 bases and the J gene lost 2 bases, with 5 bases spanning the gap. This chain's CDR3 is CASRTTYNEQFF. DNA for the CDR3: TGTGCCAGCAGGACTACCTACAATGAGCAGTTCTTC.

V gene TRBV4-2 combines with J gene TRBJ1-2, with 7 nucleotides matching TRBD1. This CDR3 region has 15 residues. With 3 bases clipped from V and 8 bases from J, the junction kept 12 bases outside the gene matches. The germline gives CDR1 LGHNA, CDR2 YNFKEQ. The CDR3, as DNA: TGTGCCAGCAGCCAGGTTACAGGGGTGTTCGGGGGCTACACCTTC. It is translated as CASSQVTGVFGGYTF.

The chain combines TRBV5-1 with TRBJ1-6; TRBD1 matches at 9 bases. Germline V gene data show CDR1 as SGHRS and CDR2 as YFSETQ. V was pared by 2 bases and J by 7 bases, with 10 bases of the junction left unmatched. This CDR3 is 17 amino acids long. CDR3: CASSFSPGQGMNSPLHF. The CDR3 nucleotides read TGCGCCAGCAGCTTCAGTCCGGGACAGGGAATGAATTCACCCCTCCACTTT. The full variable domain, its missing parts supplied by reference TRBV5-1 and TRBJ1-6, is KAGVTQTPRYLIKTRGQQVTLSCSPISGHRSVSWYQQTPGQGLQFLFEYFSETQRNKGNFPGRFSGRQFSNSRSEMNVSTLELGDSALYLCASSFSPGQGMNSPLHFGNGTRLTVT.

The chain links TRBV6-2 or TRBV6-3 to TRBJ2-7; D gene ambiguous. The germline V gene encodes CDR1 MNHEY and CDR2 SVGEGT. This CDR3 has 12 amino acids. Between the trimmed V and J ends, which lost 0 bases and 3 bases, there was a span of 3 bases. The chain's CDR3 is CASSYSNYEQYF. In nucleotides, the CDR3 is TGTGCCAGCAGTTACTCCAACTACGAGCAGTACTTC.

This chain links TRBV10-1 with TRBJ2-1; the D gene is possibly TRBD1 (5 bases). Germline loops: CDR1 WNHNN, CDR2 SYGVQD (reference sequence). Deletions cut 5 bases from V and 3 bases from J, with 11 bases between. CDR3 length: 14 amino acids. The CDR3 DNA reads TGCGCCAGCAGTAGCAGGGCTTACTACAATGAGCAGTTCTTC. It specifies CASSSRAYYNEQFF.

The CDR3: CASSFDRVPSNEQFF. For the CDR3, the DNA is TGTGCCAGCAGCTTCGACAGGGTTCCAAGCAATGAGCAGTTCTTC. This chain links TRBV5-6 with TRBJ2-1, with 7 bases aligning to TRBD1. V shed 2 bases, J shed 6 bases, and the junction held 8 bases outside the gene matches. The germline gives CDR1 SGHDT, CDR2 YYEEEE. The length of the CDR3 is 15 residues.

This clone was seen only once. This chain joins TRBV12-5 and TRBJ2-1; 9 bases match TRBD2. J was trimmed by 4 bases and V by 3 bases; bases with no gene match: 13. Germline-derived CDR1 and CDR2 are LGHNT and FRNRAP. CDR3 length equals 18 residues. The CDR3 coding sequence is TGTGCTAGTGGTTTATCCCCCTTAGCGGGAGTCAGGTACAATGAGCAGTTCTTC. Translation: CASGLSPLAGVRYNEQFF.

The chain is built from TRBV5-4 and TRBJ2-4; perhaps TRBD1 as D (7 bases). Trimming stripped 2 bases from V and 5 bases from J, with 11 bases between. This CDR3 comprises 14 residues. Germline CDR1 SGHNT, CDR2 YYREEE (reference sequence). In DNA, the CDR3 is TGTGCCAGCAGCTTCGGCAGGGGGGAAAACATTCAGTACTTC. Translating gives CASSFGRGENIQYF.

The CDR3 nucleotides read TGCGCCAGCAGCTTGGGTTCAGGGGCGAACACCGGGGAGCTGTTTTTT. Protein product: CASSLGSGANTGELFF. The gene calls are TRBV5-1 and TRBJ2-2, with D tentatively TRBD1 (6 bases). V was pared by 0 bases and J by 0 bases, with 9 bases between. The length of the CDR3 is 16 residues. The germline CDR1 and CDR2 sequences are SGHRS and YFSETQ. Full variable domain (outside the CDR3, taken from reference TRBV5-1 and TRBJ2-2): KAGVTQTPRYLIKTRGQQVTLSCSPISGHRSVSWYQQTPGQGLQFLFEYFSETQRNKGNFPGRFSGRQFSNSRSEMNVSTLELGDSALYLCASSLGSGANTGELFFGEGSRLTVL.

V gene TRBV2 combines with J gene TRBJ1-6, with 11 nucleotides matching TRBD1. There are 13 residues in the CDR3. After removal of 10 bases from V and 11 bases from J, the junction contained 7 bases not matched to a gene. Germline V gives CDR1 SNHLY, CDR2 FYNNEI. The CDR3 nucleotides are TGTGCCACCGCACCGGGACAGGGGGCACCCCTCCACTTT. Its protein is CATAPGQGAPLHF.

The chain employs TRBV7-3 and TRBJ2-1, with D maybe TRBD1 (6 bases). CDR1 and CDR2 from the germline V gene are SGHTA and FQGTGA. This CDR3 spans 14 amino acids. Trimming pared 8 bases from V and 2 bases from J, leaving 13 bases between. CDR3 in amino acids: CASRPDSAYNEQFF. CDR3 DNA: TGTGCCAGCCGCCCGGACAGCGCCTACAATGAGCAGTTCTTC. The full variable domain, with the rest looked up from reference TRBV7-3 and TRBJ2-1, is GAGVSQTPSNKVTEKGKYVELRCDPISGHTALYWYRQSLGQGPEFLIYFQGTGAADDSGLPNDRFFAVRPEGSVSTLKIQRTERGDSAVYLCASRPDSAYNEQFFGPGTRLTVL.

This chain connects TRBV24-1 to TRBJ1-2; D is unclear. The V and J ends lost 1 base and 1 base respectively, with 6 bases between them. The germline V gene encodes CDR1 KGHDR and CDR2 SFDVKD. The CDR3 extends over 14 amino acids. CDR3: CATSDFASNYGYTF. In nucleotides, the CDR3 is TGTGCCACCAGTGATTTTGCCAGTAACTATGGCTACACCTTC.

The rearrangement uses TRBV18 and TRBJ2-1; 8 bases line up with TRBD1. There are 14 residues in the CDR3. Trimming removed 4 bases from V and 7 bases from J; junction bases left unmatched: 6. Germline V gene sequence: CDR1 KGHSH, CDR2 LQKENI. The CDR3 DNA sequence: TGTGCCAGCTCACACCAGGACAGGGAGAATGAGCAGTTCTTC. Its translation is CASSHQDRENEQFF.

V usage is TRBV28 and J usage is TRBJ1-2; D gene ambiguous. Germline CDR1 and CDR2: MDHEN and SYDVKM. V shed 4 bases and J shed 0 bases, with 3 bases lying between them. CDR3 length equals 12 residues. As DNA, the CDR3 is TGTGCCAGCAGTTCAACTAACTATGGCTACACCTTC. Its protein product is CASSSTNYGYTF.

This rearrangement joins TRBV6-1 to TRBJ1-2; no clear D gene. Germline assignment: CDR1 MNHNS and CDR2 SASEGT. The CDR3 runs to 13 residues. Deletions cut 1 base from V and 7 bases from J, with 10 bases between. CDR3 protein: CASSEGLGFGYTF. The CDR3 region has the DNA TGTGCCAGCAGTGAAGGGTTGGGCTTTGGCTACACCTTC.

The chain joins TRBV7-2 to TRBJ2-2; D is undetermined. The CDR3 runs 13 residues. Germline V gives CDR1 SGHTA, CDR2 FQGNSA. Trimming pared 3 bases from V and 7 bases from J, leaving 9 bases between. The chain's CDR3 is CASSFRYDGELFF. CDR3 sequence (DNA): TGTGCCAGCAGCTTCCGCTACGACGGGGAGCTGTTTTTT.

J is TRBJ1-2 and V is TRBV15; the match to TRBD1 covers 8 bases. The CDR3 spans 15 residues. Germline V lookup: CDR1 LNHNV, CDR2 YYDKDF (reference sequence). After removal of 0 bases from V and 6 bases from J, the junction contained 6 bases not matched to a gene. Written as DNA, the CDR3 is TGTGCCACCAGCAGAGACCCGGACAGGGCCCATGGCTACACCTTC. It codes for CATSRDPDRAHGYTF.